This passage covers 18 T cell receptor beta chains from one sample sequenced in a study of cytomegalovirus exposure and HLA in healthy donors. PCR used 60 Vbeta primers and 13 Jbeta primers. TCRdb's table, derived via immunoSEQ multiplex PCR, lists solely in-frame clones and lacks some. The sample data list approximately 100,000 clones. Sequenced sample: PBMCs. The receptor set was obtained from a man aged 50 to 59 in good health and CMV-seronegative.

The chain joins TRBV12-5 to TRBJ1-1; D call uncertain. The CDR3 has 16 residues. From germline, CDR1 is LGHNT and CDR2 FRNRAP. V was shortened by 7 bases and J by 1 base, with 19 bases between the two germline ends. This chain's CDR3 is CASAFTTTRPNTEAFF. The CDR3 DNA follows: TGTGCTAGTGCCTTCACCACTACACGCCCGAACACTGAAGCTTTCTTT.

The chain combines TRBV7-2 with TRBJ1-1; D gene unclear. Germline lookup yields CDR1 SGHTA and CDR2 FQGNSA. The CDR3 has 11 amino acids. Trimming stripped 5 bases from V and 1 base from J, with 2 bases between. The DNA of the CDR3 is TGTGCCAGCAGCCGGAACACTGAAGCTTTCTTT. Protein: CASSRNTEAFF.

The V gene is TRBV13, the J gene TRBJ2-5; TRBD1 is a possible D gene (6 bases). The V end lost 1 base, the J end lost 4 bases, and 10 bases lay between the germline ends. The CDR3 totals 14 residues. From germline, CDR1 is PRHDT and CDR2 FYEKMQ (reference sequence). The CDR3, as DNA: TGTGCCAGCAGCTTAGTGGGGGCCCCAGAGACCCAGTACTTC. This gives the protein CASSLVGAPETQYF.

The chain couples TRBV4-1 to TRBJ2-7, with D perhaps TRBD2 (6 bases). Trimming took off 4 bases at V and 4 bases at J, with 17 bases between the two ends. This CDR3 has 15 amino acids. Germline CDR1 is MGHRA and CDR2 is YSYEKL. The CDR3 DNA reads as TGCGCCAGCAGCCCGCATAGCGGAAGGCAATACGAGCAGTACTTC. Its translation is CASSPHSGRQYEQYF.

J is TRBJ2-7 and V is TRBV11-2, with a possible D match to TRBD2 (6 bases). From germline, CDR1 is SGHAT and CDR2 FQNNGV. V was cut by 5 bases and J by 1 base, with 15 bases left in between. This CDR3 contains 15 residues. CDR3 amino acids: CASSDPAGLSYEQYF. The CDR3 DNA is TGTGCCAGCAGCGACCCAGCGGGCCTTTCCTACGAGCAGTACTTC.

The chain couples TRBV5-4 to TRBJ1-2; TRBD1 matches 9 bases. The CDR3 is 14 amino acids. Germline values: CDR1 SGHNT, CDR2 YYREEE (reference sequence). V was pared by 4 bases and J by 7 bases, with 8 bases of the junction left unmatched. The CDR3 here is CASSGTGTGSGYTF. The DNA of the CDR3 is TGTGCCAGCAGCGGCACCGGGACAGGGTCTGGCTACACCTTC.

The J gene is TRBJ2-7, the V gene TRBV10-3; TRBD2 agrees at 10 bases. V trimming: 4 bases; J trimming: 7 bases; junction bases outside the gene matches: 10. The V gene's germline CDR1 is ENHRY and CDR2 SYGVKD. CDR3 length: 15 residues. CDR3 residues: CAISAGLAGAEEQYF. The CDR3 DNA follows: TGTGCCATCAGTGCCGGGCTAGCGGGGGCCGAAGAGCAGTACTTC.

The chain couples TRBV5-1 to TRBJ2-7; tentatively, D is TRBD1 (6 bases). CDR3 size: 15 residues. Trimming shortened V by 3 bases and J by 1 base, and 14 bases separated the two germline ends. Germline values: CDR1 SGHRS, CDR2 YFSETQ. CDR3 nucleotide sequence: TGCGCCAGCAGCTCGGGACCAGGGGATTCCTACGAGCAGTACTTC. This sequence encodes CASSSGPGDSYEQYF.

This chain connects TRBV6-5 to TRBJ2-5; tentatively, D is TRBD1 (6 bases). Germline loops: CDR1 MNHEY, CDR2 SVGAGI. The CDR3 contains 16 residues. V lost 0 bases, J lost 7 bases, and 18 bases lay in between. The CDR3 DNA reads as TGTGCCAGCAGTTACTCGTATCTAGCCCAAGGGGGGACCCAGTACTTC. Translated, it gives CASSYSYLAQGGTQYF.

The CDR3 coding sequence is TGTGCCAGCAGCCCCCAGGGGGCGGGAGCCTGGGGAAACGAGCAGTACTTC. Its protein product is CASSPQGAGAWGNEQYF. This chain uses TRBV9 with TRBJ2-7, with D maybe TRBD1 (8 bases). V lost 4 bases and J lost 5, with 25 bases in between. Germline values: CDR1 SGDLS, CDR2 YYNGEE. This CDR3 has 17 amino acids.

The chain recombines TRBV5-1 with TRBJ1-6; 8 positions match TRBD1. Trimming took 1 base from V and 6 from J; bases not matched to a gene: 0. The CDR3 is made up of 14 amino acids. The germline gives CDR1 SGHRS, CDR2 YFSETQ. The CDR3 spells CASSLTGGNSPLHF. CDR3 sequence (DNA): TGCGCCAGCAGCTTGACAGGGGGTAATTCACCCCTCCACTTT.

The V gene is TRBV2, the J gene TRBJ1-2; TRBD1 is a possible D gene (6 bases). Trimming took off 6 bases at V and 5 bases at J, with 10 bases between the two ends. The CDR3 has 12 residues. Germline V gene lookup returns CDR1 SNHLY and CDR2 FYNNEI. The CDR3 loop is CASRLGQYGYTF. The CDR3 region has the DNA TGTGCCAGCAGACTGGGACAATATGGCTACACCTTC.

The rearrangement links TRBV19 to TRBJ2-1; 8 positions agree with TRBD2. Germline loops: CDR1 LNHDA, CDR2 SQIVND (reference sequence). The CDR3 has 16 residues. With V trimmed by 5 bases and J by 6 bases, 12 bases remained unmatched. The CDR3 nucleotides are TGTGCCAGTAGTCCCACTGAGCGGGAGTTCTCCAATGAGCAGTTCTTC. Translation: CASSPTEREFSNEQFF.

V gene TRBV9 combines with J gene TRBJ1-4, with 9 nucleotides matching TRBD1. Trimming took 0 bases from V and 6 from J; bases not matched to a gene: 6. This CDR3 region has 16 residues. The germline V gene has CDR1 SGDLS and CDR2 YYNGEE. The CDR3 loop reads CASSVAGQGIDEKLFF. The DNA for the CDR3 is TGTGCCAGCAGCGTAGCGGGACAGGGTATTGATGAAAAACTGTTTTTT.

This rearrangement joins TRBV29-1 to TRBJ1-2; 7 bases fit TRBD1. CDR1 is SQVTM, CDR2 ANQGSEA, per germline. The CDR3 totals 13 residues. With 7 bases clipped from V and 5 bases from J, the junction kept 10 bases outside the gene matches. The CDR3 reads CSAPGDSSYGYTF. CDR3 DNA sequence: TGCAGCGCCCCGGGGGACAGTAGTTATGGCTACACCTTC. Full variable domain (missing parts from reference TRBV29-1 and TRBJ1-2): SAVISQKPSRDICQRGTSLTIQCQVDSQVTMMFWYRQQPGQSLTLIATANQGSEATYESGFVIDKFPISRPNLTFSTLTVSNMSPEDSSIYLCSAPGDSSYGYTFGSGTRLTVV.

The genes are TRBV7-9 and TRBJ2-6; possibly TRBD1 for D (5 bases). Trimming removed 3 bases at V and 2 bases at J, with 8 bases between. The CDR3 has 15 residues. The V gene's germline CDR1 is SEHNR and CDR2 FQNEAQ (reference sequence). The CDR3 region is CASSFIGAGANVLTF. In DNA, the CDR3 is TGTGCCAGCAGCTTTATAGGGGCTGGGGCCAACGTCCTGACTTTC.

The chain combines TRBV5-1 with TRBJ2-2, with D possibly being TRBD2 (5 bases). The germline gives CDR1 SGHRS, CDR2 YFSETQ. The CDR3 spans 14 residues. Between the trimmed V and J ends, which lost 4 bases and 4 bases, there was a span of 11 bases. The CDR3: CASSHGVGTGELFF. CDR3 sequence (DNA): TGCGCCAGCAGCCACGGGGTGGGCACCGGGGAGCTGTTTTTT.

The chain uses TRBV5-1 and TRBJ1-4, with a possible D match to TRBD1 (6 bases). Germline assignment: CDR1 SGHRS and CDR2 YFSETQ. The ends were cut back, 0 bases at V and 3 bases at J, with 6 bases in the middle. This CDR3 spans 14 amino acids. This chain's CDR3 is CASSLGQANEKLFF. The CDR3 nucleotides read TGCGCCAGCAGCTTGGGACAGGCTAATGAAAAACTGTTTTTT. The entire variable domain, with the rest obtained from reference TRBV5-1 and TRBJ1-4, is as follows: KAGVTQTPRYLIKTRGQQVTLSCSPISGHRSVSWYQQTPGQGLQFLFEYFSETQRNKGNFPGRFSGRQFSNSRSEMNVSTLELGDSALYLCASSLGQANEKLFFGSGTQLSVL.